The clone carrying this TCR beta chain was detected only a few times. Its specificity is not known. CD4+ naive, central memory, regulatory and stem cell-like memory cells were sorted via CD45RO/CCR7/CD25/CD127/CD95/CD27. V dropped 0 bases and J dropped 3 bases, with 9 bases sitting between them. Germline V gene sequence: CDR1 SGHRS, CDR2 YFSETQ. This CDR3 comprises 15 residues. As every portion of the isolated RNA was reverse transcribed, the sequencing read expressed TCRB transcripts. Stem cell-like memory T cell samples underwent survey-depth immunoSEQ sequencing. They averaged around 1 million reads. Profiled with immunoSEQ multiplex PCR; TCRdb holds only in-frame clones, not every one. The sample includes under 90,000 clones, roughly a third of them seen just once. The source of the sample is a study of beta chain features in type 1 diabetes. Study observations and caveats: The similarity of naive, central memory and Treg TCRB repertoires appeared greater among patients than among healthy donors. When VDJ junctions were examined, type 1 diabetes patients showed fewer insertions and more deletions.

This TCR was sampled from a woman under 30 in good health. Source material: stem cell memory CD4+ T cells from blood. V and J are TRBV5-1 and TRBJ2-2; D is unresolved. The CDR3 sequence: CASSLAPVDTGELFF. Written as DNA, the CDR3 is TGCGCCAGCAGCTTGGCCCCAGTGGACACCGGGGAGCTGTTTTTT.